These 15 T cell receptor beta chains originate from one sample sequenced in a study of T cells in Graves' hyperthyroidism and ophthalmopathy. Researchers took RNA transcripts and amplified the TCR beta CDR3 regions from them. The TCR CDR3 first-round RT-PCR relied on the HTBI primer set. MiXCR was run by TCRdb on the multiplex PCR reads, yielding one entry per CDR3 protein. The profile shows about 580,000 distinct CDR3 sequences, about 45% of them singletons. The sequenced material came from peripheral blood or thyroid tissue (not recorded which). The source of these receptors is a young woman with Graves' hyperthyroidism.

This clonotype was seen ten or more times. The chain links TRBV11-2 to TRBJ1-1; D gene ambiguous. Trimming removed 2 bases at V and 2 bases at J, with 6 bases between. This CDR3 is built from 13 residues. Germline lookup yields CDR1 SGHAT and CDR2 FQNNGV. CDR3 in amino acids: CASSLSINTEAFF. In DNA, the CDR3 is TGTGCCAGCAGCTTAAGCATAAACACTGAAGCTTTCTTT.

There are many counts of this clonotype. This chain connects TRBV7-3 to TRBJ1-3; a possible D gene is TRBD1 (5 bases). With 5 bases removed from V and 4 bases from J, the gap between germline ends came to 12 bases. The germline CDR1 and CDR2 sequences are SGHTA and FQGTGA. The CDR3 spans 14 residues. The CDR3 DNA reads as TGTGCCAGCAGCCCAATTGGGGGAGGAAACACCATATATTTT. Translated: CASSPIGGGNTIYF.

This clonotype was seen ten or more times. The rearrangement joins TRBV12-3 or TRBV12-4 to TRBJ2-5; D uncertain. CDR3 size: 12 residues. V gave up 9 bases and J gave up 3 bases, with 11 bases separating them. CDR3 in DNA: TGTGCCAGTTCAAATGTCGAAGAGACCCAGTACTTC. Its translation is CASSNVEETQYF.

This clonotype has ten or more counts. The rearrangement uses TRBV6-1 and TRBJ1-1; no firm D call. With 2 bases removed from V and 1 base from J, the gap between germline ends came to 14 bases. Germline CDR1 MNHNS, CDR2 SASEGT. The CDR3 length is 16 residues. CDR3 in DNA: TGTGCCAGCAGTGAACTTGCGGCCCAAACGAACACTGAAGCTTTCTTT. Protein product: CASSELAAQTNTEAFF.

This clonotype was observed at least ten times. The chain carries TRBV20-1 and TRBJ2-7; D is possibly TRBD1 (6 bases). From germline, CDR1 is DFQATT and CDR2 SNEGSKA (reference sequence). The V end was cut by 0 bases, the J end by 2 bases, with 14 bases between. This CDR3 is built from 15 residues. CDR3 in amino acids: CSARDMDRNPYEQYF. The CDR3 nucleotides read TGCAGTGCTAGAGATATGGACAGAAACCCCTACGAGCAGTACTTC.

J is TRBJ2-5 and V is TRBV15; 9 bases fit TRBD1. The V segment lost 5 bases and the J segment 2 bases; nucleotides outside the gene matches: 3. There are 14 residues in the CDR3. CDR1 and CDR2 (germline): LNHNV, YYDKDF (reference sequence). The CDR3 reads CATSVDRGQETQYF. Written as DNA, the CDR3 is TGTGCCACCAGCGTCGACAGGGGGCAAGAGACCCAGTACTTC. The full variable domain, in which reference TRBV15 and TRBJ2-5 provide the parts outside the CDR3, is DAMVIQNPRYQVTQFGKPVTLSCSQTLNHNVMYWYQQKSSQAPKLLFHYYDKDFNNEADTPDNFQSRRPNTSFCFLDIRSPGLGDTAMYLCATSVDRGQETQYFGPGTRLLVL.

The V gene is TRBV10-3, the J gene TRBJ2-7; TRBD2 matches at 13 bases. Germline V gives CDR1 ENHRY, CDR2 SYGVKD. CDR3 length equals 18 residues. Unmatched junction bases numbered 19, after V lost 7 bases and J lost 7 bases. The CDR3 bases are TGTGCCATCAACTCACTAGCGGGAGGGCCCAGCTCCTACAATGAGCAGTACTTC. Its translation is CAINSLAGGPSSYNEQYF.

The CDR3 spells CATSDYGGEKLFF. The CDR3, as DNA: TGTGCCACCAGTGATTATGGAGGTGAAAAACTGTTTTTT. The chain carries TRBV24-1 and TRBJ1-4; D unresolved. Between the trimmed V and J ends, which lost 2 bases and 7 bases, there was a span of 7 bases. The CDR3 consists of 13 residues. Looked up from germline, CDR1 is KGHDR and CDR2 is SFDVKD.

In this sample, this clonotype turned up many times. CDR3 residues: CASTATDIYGYTF. In DNA, the CDR3 is TGTGCCAGTACCGCGACAGATATCTATGGCTACACCTTC. This chain joins TRBV19 and TRBJ1-2; D possibly corresponds to TRBD1 (5 bases). The CDR3 totals 13 residues. Trimming took 7 bases from V and 4 from J, leaving 13 bases between them. The V gene's germline CDR1 is LNHDA and CDR2 SQIVND (reference sequence).

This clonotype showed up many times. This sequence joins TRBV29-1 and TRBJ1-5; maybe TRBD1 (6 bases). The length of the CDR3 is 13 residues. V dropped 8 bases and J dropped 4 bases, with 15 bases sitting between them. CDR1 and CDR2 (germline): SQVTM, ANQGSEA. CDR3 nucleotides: TGCAGCTTCCGGGACACCTTAAATCAGCCCCAGCATTTT. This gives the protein CSFRDTLNQPQHF. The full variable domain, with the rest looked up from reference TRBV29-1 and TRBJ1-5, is SAVISQKPSRDICQRGTSLTIQCQVDSQVTMMFWYRQQPGQSLTLIATANQGSEATYESGFVIDKFPISRPNLTFSTLTVSNMSPEDSSIYLCSFRDTLNQPQHFGDGTRLSIL.

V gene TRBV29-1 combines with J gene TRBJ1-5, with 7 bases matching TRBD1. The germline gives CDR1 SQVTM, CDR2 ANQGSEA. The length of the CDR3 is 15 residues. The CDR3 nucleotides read TGCAGTGCTCGCCGACAGGGATATAGCAATCAGCCCCAGCATTTT. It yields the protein CSARRQGYSNQPQHF.

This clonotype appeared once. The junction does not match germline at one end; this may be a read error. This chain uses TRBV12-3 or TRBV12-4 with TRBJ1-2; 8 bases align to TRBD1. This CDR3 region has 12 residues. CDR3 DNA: TGTGCCAGCAGTTTAATAGCTGGACAGGGAACATTC. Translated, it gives CASSLIAGQGTF.

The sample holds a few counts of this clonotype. CDR3 bases: TGTGCCAGCAGCCTTATCGGGGGCGAGCAGTACTTC. Translation: CASSLIGGEQYF. This chain uses TRBV27 with TRBJ2-7; D may be TRBD2 (6 bases). The germline V gene has CDR1 MNHEY and CDR2 SMNVEV (reference sequence). The germline V and J ends were trimmed by 6 bases and 6 bases, with 12 bases remaining between them. This CDR3 comprises 12 residues.

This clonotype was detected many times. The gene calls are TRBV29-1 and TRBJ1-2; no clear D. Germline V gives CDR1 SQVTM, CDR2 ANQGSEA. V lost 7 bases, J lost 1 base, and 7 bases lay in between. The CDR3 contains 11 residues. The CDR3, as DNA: TGCAGCGGGTCTTTTAACTATGGCTACACCTTC. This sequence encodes CSGSFNYGYTF. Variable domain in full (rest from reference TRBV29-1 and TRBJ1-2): SAVISQKPSRDICQRGTSLTIQCQVDSQVTMMFWYRQQPGQSLTLIATANQGSEATYESGFVIDKFPISRPNLTFSTLTVSNMSPEDSSIYLCSGSFNYGYTFGSGTRLTVV.

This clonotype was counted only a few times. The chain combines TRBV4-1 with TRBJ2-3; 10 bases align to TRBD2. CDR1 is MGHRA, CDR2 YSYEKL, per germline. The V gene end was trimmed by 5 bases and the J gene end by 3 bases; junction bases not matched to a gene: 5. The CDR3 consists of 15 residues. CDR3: CASSGTSVRTDTQYF. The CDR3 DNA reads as TGCGCCAGCAGCGGGACTAGCGTTCGAACAGATACGCAGTATTTT.